The rows below give T cell receptor beta chains drawn from one sample of a study of cytomegalovirus exposure and HLA in healthy donors. Measured with immunoSEQ multiplex PCR; TCRdb has only the in-frame clones, and not every one. Of over 90,000 clones in the sample, 60% to 80% were seen once. Sample: PBMCs. The receptors were gathered from a male donor in good health and CMV-seropositive. The CDR3 runs from the conserved cysteine through the conserved F or W. The D gene is left open where the match is weak. Some rows have no size entry. The others give once, few or many, or a class for an expanded clone.

>TRBV18|TRBJ1-1|few|TRBD1
CASSPQDRGLDTEAFF
TGTGCCAGCTCACCGCAAGACAGGGGGCTGGACACTGAAGCTTTCTTT
>TRBV19|TRBJ1-2|.|.
CASLFDRYDGYTF
TGTGCCAGTCTCTTCGACAGGTACGATGGCTACACCTTC
>TRBV18|TRBJ2-3|once|TRBD1
CASSPPGTATDTQYF
TGTGCCAGCTCACCACCCGGGACAGCCACAGATACGCAGTATTTT
>TRBV7-2|TRBJ2-1|once|.
CASSLASGINEQFF
TGTGCCAGCAGCTTAGCGTCAGGGATCAATGAGCAGTTCTTC
>TRBV29-1|TRBJ1-1|.|TRBD1
CSVEEGGGTEAFF
TGCAGCGTTGAAGAAGGGGGCGGCACTGAAGCTTTCTTT
>TRBV19|TRBJ2-3|.|TRBD2
CASSMKLAGGPRSTDTQYF
TGTGCCAGTAGTATGAAATTAGCGGGAGGGCCGAGAAGCACAGATACGCAGTATTTT
>TRBV2|TRBJ1-2|.|TRBD1
CASIWTGAYGYTF
TGTGCCAGCATTTGGACAGGGGCCTATGGCTACACCTTC
>TRBV19|TRBJ1-3|.|.
CASRAGWASGNTIYF
TGTGCCAGCAGGGCAGGCTGGGCCTCTGGAAACACCATATATTTT
>TRBV7-2|TRBJ2-7|.|.
CASSLDALGKTIF
TGTGCCAGCAGCTTAGACGCCCTGGGGAAGACTATCTTC
>TRBV18|TRBJ1-2|.|TRBD1
CASSPTLTGTGGYGYTF
TGTGCCAGCTCGCCTACCTTAACTGGGACAGGCGGTTATGGCTACACCTTC
>TRBV7-2|TRBJ2-7|once|.
CASSLVSGYEQYF
TGTGCCAGCAGCTTAGTGAGCGGGTACGAGCAGTACTTC
>TRBV19|TRBJ1-2|few|.
CATPSSPREGNYGYTF
TGTGCCACTCCCTCCTCCCCCAGGGAGGGTAACTATGGCTACACCTTC
>TRBV7-2|TRBJ2-7|.|.
CASSFGGPGAYEQYF
TGTGCCAGCAGCTTCGGCGGACCGGGGGCCTACGAGCAGTACTTC
>TRBV5-6|TRBJ2-2|.|TRBD2
CASSLLGLAGEGTGELFF
TGTGCTAGCAGCTTGCTGGGACTAGCGGGAGAGGGCACCGGGGAGCTGTTTTTT
>TRBV7-3|TRBJ2-5|.|.
CASSLGFQETQYF
TGTGCCAGCAGCTTAGGCTTCCAAGAGACCCAGTACTTC
>TRBV28|TRBJ1-1|.|TRBD1
CASSSGQALETEAFF
TGTGCCAGCAGCTCTGGACAGGCCTTAGAGACTGAAGCTTTCTTT
>TRBV5-8|TRBJ1-5|.|.
CASSSGVSGNQPQHF
TGTGCCAGCAGCTCAGGGGTCTCGGGCAATCAGCCCCAGCATTTT
>TRBV6-5|TRBJ1-4|.|.
CASSHTRAPGLFF
TGTGCCAGCAGTCACACCCGGGCCCCAGGGTTGTTTTTT
>TRBV5-4|TRBJ2-2|.|.
CASSLDAQNTGELFF
TGTGCCAGCAGCTTGGATGCACAGAACACCGGGGAGCTGTTTTTT
>TRBV5-5|TRBJ2-5|few|.
CASSLSGFQETQYF
TGTGCCAGCAGCTTGTCAGGGTTCCAAGAGACCCAGTACTTC
>TRBV4-2|TRBJ2-1|.|TRBD2
CASSQMVEGGYGEQFF
TGTGCCAGCAGCCAAATGGTAGAGGGAGGGTACGGTGAGCAGTTCTTC
>TRBV19|TRBJ2-2|.|TRBD2
CASSLRTSTGELFF
TGTGCCAGTAGTCTCCGGACTAGCACCGGGGAGCTGTTTTTT
>TRBV28|TRBJ2-1|few|TRBD2
CASRTSGRPWVGSYNEQFF
TGTGCCAGCAGGACTAGCGGGAGGCCGTGGGTGGGCTCCTACAATGAGCAGTTCTTC
>TRBV7-3|TRBJ2-2|.|.
CASSRTSAGELFF
TGTGCCAGCAGCCGGACTTCCGCCGGGGAGCTGTTTTTT
>TRBV19|TRBJ2-3|.|TRBD1
CASRGWTGARDTQYF
TGTGCCAGTAGGGGATGGACAGGGGCGCGGGATACGCAGTATTTT
>TRBV7-9|TRBJ2-7|few|TRBD1
CASSQYTGVYEQYF
TGTGCCAGCAGCCAATATACAGGGGTATACGAGCAGTACTTC